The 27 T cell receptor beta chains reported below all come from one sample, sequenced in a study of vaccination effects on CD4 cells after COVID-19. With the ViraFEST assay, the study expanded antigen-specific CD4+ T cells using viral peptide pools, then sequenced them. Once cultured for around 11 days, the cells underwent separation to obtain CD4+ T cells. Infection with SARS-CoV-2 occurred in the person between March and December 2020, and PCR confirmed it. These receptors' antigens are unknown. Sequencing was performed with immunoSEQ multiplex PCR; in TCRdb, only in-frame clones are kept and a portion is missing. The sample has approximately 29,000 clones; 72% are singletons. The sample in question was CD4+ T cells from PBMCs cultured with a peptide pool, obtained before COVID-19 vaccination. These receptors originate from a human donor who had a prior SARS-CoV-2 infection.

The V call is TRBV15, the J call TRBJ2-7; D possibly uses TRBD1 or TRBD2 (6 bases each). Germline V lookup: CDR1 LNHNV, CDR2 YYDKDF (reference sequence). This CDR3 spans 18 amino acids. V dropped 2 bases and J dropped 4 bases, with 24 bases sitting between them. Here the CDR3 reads CATSRTLGGGKSFYEQYF. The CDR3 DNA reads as TGTGCCACCAGCAGAACCCTGGGGGGCGGCAAGTCTTTTTACGAGCAGTACTTC.

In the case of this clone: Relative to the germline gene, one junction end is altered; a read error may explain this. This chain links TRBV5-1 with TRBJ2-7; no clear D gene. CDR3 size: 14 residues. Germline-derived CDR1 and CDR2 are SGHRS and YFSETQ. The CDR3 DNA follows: TGCGCCAGCAGCTTGTCCCGCGTCTCCGACGAGCAGTACTTC. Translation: CASSLSRVSDEQYF.

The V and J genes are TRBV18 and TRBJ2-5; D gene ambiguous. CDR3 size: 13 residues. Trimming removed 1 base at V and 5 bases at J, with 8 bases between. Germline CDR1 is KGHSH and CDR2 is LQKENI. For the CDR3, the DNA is TGTGCCAGCTCACCACAAGTAAAGGAGACCCAGTACTTC. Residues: CASSPQVKETQYF.

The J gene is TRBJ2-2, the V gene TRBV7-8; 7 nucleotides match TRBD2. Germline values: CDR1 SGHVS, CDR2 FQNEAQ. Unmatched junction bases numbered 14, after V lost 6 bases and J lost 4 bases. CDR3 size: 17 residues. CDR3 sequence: CASRHTSGNPTTGELFF. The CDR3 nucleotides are TGTGCCAGCAGACACACCAGCGGGAACCCCACCACCGGGGAGCTGTTTTTT.

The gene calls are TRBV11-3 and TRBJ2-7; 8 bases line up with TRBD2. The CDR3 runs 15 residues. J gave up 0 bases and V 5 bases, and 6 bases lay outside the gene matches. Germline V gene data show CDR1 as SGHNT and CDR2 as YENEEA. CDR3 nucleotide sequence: TGTGCCAGCAGCCTAGCGGGCCAATTCTCCTACGAGCAGTACTTC. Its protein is CASSLAGQFSYEQYF.

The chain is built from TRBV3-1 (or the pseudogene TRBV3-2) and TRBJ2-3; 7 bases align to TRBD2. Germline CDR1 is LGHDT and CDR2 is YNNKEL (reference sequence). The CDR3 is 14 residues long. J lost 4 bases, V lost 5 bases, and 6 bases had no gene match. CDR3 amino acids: CASSARGGPDTQYF. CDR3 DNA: TGTGCCAGCAGCGCCCGCGGGGGTCCAGATACGCAGTATTTT.

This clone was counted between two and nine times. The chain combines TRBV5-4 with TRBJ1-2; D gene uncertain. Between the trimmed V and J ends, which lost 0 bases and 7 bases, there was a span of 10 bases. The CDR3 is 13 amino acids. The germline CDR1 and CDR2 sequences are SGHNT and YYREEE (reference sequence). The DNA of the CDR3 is TGTGCCAGCAGCTTGGTGGAGCTTCCTGGCTACACCTTC. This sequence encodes CASSLVELPGYTF.

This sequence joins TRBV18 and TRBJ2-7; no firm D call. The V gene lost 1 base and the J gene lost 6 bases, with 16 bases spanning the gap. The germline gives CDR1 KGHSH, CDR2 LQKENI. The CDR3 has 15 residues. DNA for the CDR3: TGTGCCAGCTCACCACTTTTAGGGCAATCGGGCGAGCAGTACTTC. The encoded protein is CASSPLLGQSGEQYF.

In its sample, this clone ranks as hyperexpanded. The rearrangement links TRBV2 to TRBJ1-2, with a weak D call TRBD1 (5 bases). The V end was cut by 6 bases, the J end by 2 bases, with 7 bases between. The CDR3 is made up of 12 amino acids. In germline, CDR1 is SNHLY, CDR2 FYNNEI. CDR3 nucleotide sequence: TGTGCCAGCAGGACAGAGAACTATGGCTACACCTTC. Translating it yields CASRTENYGYTF.

The CDR3 is CASSPFYRGSNQPQHF. Here the CDR3 DNA reads TGTGCCAGCAGCCCATTCTACAGGGGAAGTAATCAGCCCCAGCATTTT. The chain recombines TRBV27 with TRBJ1-5, with 7 nucleotides matching TRBD1. V lost 6 bases and J lost 4; bases outside the gene matches: 12. From germline, CDR1 is MNHEY and CDR2 SMNVEV (reference sequence). The CDR3 contains 16 residues.

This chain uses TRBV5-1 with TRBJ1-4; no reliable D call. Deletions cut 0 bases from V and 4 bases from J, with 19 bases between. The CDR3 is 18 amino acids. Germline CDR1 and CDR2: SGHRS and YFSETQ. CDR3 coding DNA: TGCGCCAGCAGCTTGGAACTCCGGCGAATCCGAGGTAATGAAAAACTGTTTTTT. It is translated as CASSLELRRIRGNEKLFF.

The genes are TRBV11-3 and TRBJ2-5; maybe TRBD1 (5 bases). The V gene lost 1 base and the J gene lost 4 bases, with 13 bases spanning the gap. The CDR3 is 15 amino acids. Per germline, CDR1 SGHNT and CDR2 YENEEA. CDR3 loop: CASSLGDGQRETQYF. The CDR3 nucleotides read TGTGCCAGCAGCTTAGGGGATGGACAAAGAGAGACCCAGTACTTC.

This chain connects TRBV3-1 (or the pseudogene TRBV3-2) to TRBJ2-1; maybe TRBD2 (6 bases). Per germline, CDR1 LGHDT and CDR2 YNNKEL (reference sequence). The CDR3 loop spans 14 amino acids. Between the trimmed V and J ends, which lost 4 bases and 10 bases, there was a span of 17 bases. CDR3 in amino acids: CASSRDWGGREQFF. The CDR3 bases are TGTGCCAGCAGCCGCGACTGGGGAGGCAGGGAGCAGTTCTTC.

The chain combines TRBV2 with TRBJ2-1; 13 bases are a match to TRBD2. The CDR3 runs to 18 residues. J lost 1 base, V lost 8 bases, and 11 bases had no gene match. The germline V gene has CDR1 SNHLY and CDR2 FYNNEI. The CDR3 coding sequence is TGTGCCAGCTTATACTCCGGGACTAGCGGGGCATCCTACAATGAGCAGTTCTTC. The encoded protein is CASLYSGTSGASYNEQFF.

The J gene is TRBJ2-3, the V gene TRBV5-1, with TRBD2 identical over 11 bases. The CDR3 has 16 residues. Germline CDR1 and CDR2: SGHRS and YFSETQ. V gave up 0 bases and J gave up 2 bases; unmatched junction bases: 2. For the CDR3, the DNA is TGCGCCAGCAGCTTGGGACTAGCGGGGCCCACAGATACGCAGTATTTT. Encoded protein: CASSLGLAGPTDTQYF.

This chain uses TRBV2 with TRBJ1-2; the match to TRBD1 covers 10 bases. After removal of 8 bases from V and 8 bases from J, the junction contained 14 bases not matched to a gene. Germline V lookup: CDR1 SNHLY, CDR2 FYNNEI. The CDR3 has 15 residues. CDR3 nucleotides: TGTGCCAGCGGACACAAGACAGGGGGCGCGAGGGGCTACACCTTC. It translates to CASGHKTGGARGYTF.

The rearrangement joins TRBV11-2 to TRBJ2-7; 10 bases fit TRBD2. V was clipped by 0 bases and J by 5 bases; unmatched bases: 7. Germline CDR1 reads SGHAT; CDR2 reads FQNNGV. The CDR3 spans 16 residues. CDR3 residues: CASSLEGSGGGDEQYF. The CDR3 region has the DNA TGTGCCAGCAGCTTAGAGGGCAGCGGGGGGGGAGACGAGCAGTACTTC.

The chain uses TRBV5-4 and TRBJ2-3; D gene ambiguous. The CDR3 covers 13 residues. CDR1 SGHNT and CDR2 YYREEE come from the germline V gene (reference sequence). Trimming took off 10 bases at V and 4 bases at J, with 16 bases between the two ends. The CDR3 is CALKAEASDTQYF. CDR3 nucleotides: TGTGCCCTAAAAGCCGAAGCCTCAGATACGCAGTATTTT.

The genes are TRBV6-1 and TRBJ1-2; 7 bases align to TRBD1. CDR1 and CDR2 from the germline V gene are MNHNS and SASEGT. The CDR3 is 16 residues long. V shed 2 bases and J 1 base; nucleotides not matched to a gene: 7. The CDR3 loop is CASSEHNYRGNYGYTF. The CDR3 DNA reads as TGTGCCAGCAGTGAACACAATTACAGGGGTAACTATGGCTACACCTTC.

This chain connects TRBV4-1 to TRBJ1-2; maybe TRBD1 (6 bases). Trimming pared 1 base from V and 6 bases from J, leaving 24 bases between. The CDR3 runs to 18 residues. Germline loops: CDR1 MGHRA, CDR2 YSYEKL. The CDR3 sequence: CASSQVPSHGGYKNGYTF. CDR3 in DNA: TGCGCCAGCAGCCAAGTCCCGAGCCATGGGGGCTATAAGAATGGCTACACCTTC.

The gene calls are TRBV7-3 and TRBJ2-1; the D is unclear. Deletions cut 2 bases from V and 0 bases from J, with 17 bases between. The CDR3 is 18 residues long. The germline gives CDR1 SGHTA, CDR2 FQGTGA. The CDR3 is CASSLEPSFASSYNEQFF. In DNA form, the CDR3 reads TGTGCCAGCAGCTTAGAACCCTCCTTTGCCAGCTCCTACAATGAGCAGTTCTTC.

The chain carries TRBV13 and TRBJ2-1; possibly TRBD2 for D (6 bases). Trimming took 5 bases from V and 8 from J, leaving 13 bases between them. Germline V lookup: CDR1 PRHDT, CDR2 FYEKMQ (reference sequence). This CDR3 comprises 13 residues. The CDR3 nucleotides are TGTGCCAGCAGCCCCCGGCCGGGGGATGAGCAGTTCTTC. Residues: CASSPRPGDEQFF.

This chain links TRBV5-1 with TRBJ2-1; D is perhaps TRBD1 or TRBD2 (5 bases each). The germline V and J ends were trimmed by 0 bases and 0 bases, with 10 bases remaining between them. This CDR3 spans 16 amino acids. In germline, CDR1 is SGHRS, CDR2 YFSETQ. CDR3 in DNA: TGCGCCAGCAGCTTGGTTTGGGGGAGCTCCTACAATGAGCAGTTCTTC. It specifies CASSLVWGSSYNEQFF.

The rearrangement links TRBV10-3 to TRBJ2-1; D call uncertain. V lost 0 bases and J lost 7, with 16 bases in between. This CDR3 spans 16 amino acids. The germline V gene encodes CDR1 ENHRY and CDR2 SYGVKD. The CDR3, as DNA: TGTGCCATCAGTGAGTCCAGAGGCCACGGGTCGAATGAGCAGTTCTTC. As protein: CAISESRGHGSNEQFF.

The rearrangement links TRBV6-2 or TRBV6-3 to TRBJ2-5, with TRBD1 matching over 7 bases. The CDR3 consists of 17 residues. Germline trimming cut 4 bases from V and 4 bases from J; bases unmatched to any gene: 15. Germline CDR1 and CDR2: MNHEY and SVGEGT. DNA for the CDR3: TGTGCCAGCAGTTCGATCGACAGGGCGGGCGGATTAGAGACCCAGTACTTC. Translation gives CASSSIDRAGGLETQYF.

In DNA form, the CDR3 reads TGTGCCAGCTCACCACCTGGCAGGGGCCCCCTCGAGCAGTACTTC. Its translation: CASSPPGRGPLEQYF. The chain carries TRBV18 and TRBJ2-7; D possibly corresponds to TRBD1 (6 bases). The CDR3 spans 15 residues. The germline CDR1 and CDR2 sequences are KGHSH and LQKENI. With 0 bases removed from V and 6 bases from J, the gap between germline ends came to 15 bases.

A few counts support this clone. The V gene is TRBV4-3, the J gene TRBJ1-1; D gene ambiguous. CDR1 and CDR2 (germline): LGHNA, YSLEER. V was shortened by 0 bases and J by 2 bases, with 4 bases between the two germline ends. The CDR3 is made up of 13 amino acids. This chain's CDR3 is CASSQDRNTEAFF. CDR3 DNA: TGCGCCAGCAGCCAAGATCGAAACACTGAAGCTTTCTTT.